These T cell receptor beta chains were read from a single sample in a study of OX40 agonist ivuxolimab in advanced cancers. Some clones are missing from TCRdb's copy, which holds only in-frame ones; the method was immunoSEQ multiplex PCR. The repertoire has approximately 99,000 clones, roughly 95% of them found once; the top ten carry roughly 2.1%. Sample: CD4+ or CD8+ T cells sorted from blood, taken in a trial of the OX40 agonist ivuxolimab. These receptors all come from an adult with an advanced solid tumor such as melanoma, head and neck, liver or kidney cancer. CDR3s include the opening cysteine and the closing phenylalanine or tryptophan.

>TRBJ2-5|TRBV11-2
CASSLGTGEETQYF
>TRBJ2-1|TRBV6-5
CASIGASSYNEQFF
>TRBJ1-1|TRBV14
CASSSQGSTEAFF
>TRBJ2-2|TRBV7-2
CASSLELGGELFF
>TRBJ2-3|TRBV6-6
CASSLVKGPDTQYF
>TRBJ1-5|TRBV4-3
CASSQDRGNQPQHF
>TRBJ2-2|TRBV2
CASSRDTATGELFF
>TRBJ1-1|TRBV29-1
CSGTLDGAEAFF
>TRBJ1-1|TRBV7-6
CASSSLGGAEAFF
>TRBJ2-7|TRBV4-2
CASSQETAGVDEQYF
>TRBJ2-7|TRBV11-2
CASSDHLLGQYF
>TRBJ2-4|TRBV10-1
CASRQPSGGAPSLSEAKNIQYF
>TRBJ2-1|TRBV15
CATSRDKGEYNEQFF
>TRBJ2-1|TRBV9
CASSRGTGLNEQFF
>TRBJ2-5|TRBV7-9
CASSPGHDQETQYF
>TRBJ2-1|TRBV4-1
CASSHWNNEQFF
>TRBJ2-7|TRBV5-5
CASSLDSAYEQYF
>TRBJ2-3|TRBV6-5
CASSPTAGFTDTQYF
>TRBJ2-1|TRBV29-1
CSVENWKREGSNEQFF
>TRBJ2-5|TRBV19
CASSEDRVAIETQYF
>TRBJ2-1|TRBV19
CASSIDSGQGNPNEQFF
>TRBJ2-7|TRBV23-1
CASSHLGQPYPNCFSEQYF
>TRBJ2-1|TRBV11-2
CASSLPSNEQFF
>TRBJ2-2|TRBV7-9
CASSPPNRGDTGELFF
>TRBJ2-3|TRBV10-3
CAISRNRENTDTQYF
>TRBJ2-1|TRBV5-4
CASSTRTSLNEQFF
>TRBJ1-1|TRBV9
CASSPLGEWAFF
>TRBJ1-4|TRBV10-3
CAISEPSTLDSKLFF
>TRBJ2-7|TRBV4-3
CASSQVNGPIYEQYF
>TRBJ2-7|TRBV15
CATSPGPLAAPYEQYF
>TRBJ2-1|TRBV23-1
CASSQSGRENPYNEQFF
>TRBJ1-1|TRBV11-2
CASSLDGTLSEAFF
>TRBJ2-7|TRBV19
CASGRDSFTYEQYF
>TRBJ1-1|TRBV4-1
CASSQDRGFTEAFF
>TRBJ2-7|TRBV2
CASSGQVYEQYF
>TRBJ2-1|TRBV5-6
CASSLASNEQFF
>TRBJ2-2|TRBV23-1
CASSPPGRTHNTGELFF
>TRBJ1-1|TRBV27
CASSMTGENTEAFF
>TRBJ1-5|TRBV27
CASSWNSGDQPQHF
>TRBJ2-5|TRBV27
CASKSEGETQYF
>TRBJ2-7|TRBV7-6
CASSPGLRYEQYF
>TRBJ2-7|TRBV27
CASSSVYEQYF
>TRBJ2-3|TRBV11-2
CASSWSSTDTQYF
>TRBJ2-3|TRBV9
CASSEGRGRSTDTQYF
>TRBJ2-1|TRBV11-3
CASSPGDRVPYNEQFF
>TRBJ2-3|TRBV13
CASSTNDRPPHDTQYF
>TRBJ2-1|TRBV9
CASSAPTSSYNEQFF
>TRBJ1-2|TRBV7-9
CASSETRTGAGYGYTF
>TRBJ2-3|TRBV4-1
CASSQVQYSGVPDTQYF
>TRBJ2-1|TRBV6-5
CASSYVRAGYNEQFF
>TRBJ1-5|TRBV5-4
CASSLNDQPQHF
>TRBJ2-2|TRBV13
CASSGGARELFF
>TRBJ2-3|TRBV7-9
CASTHFDKAPSADTQYF
>TRBJ2-5|TRBV5-5
CASSLPTGLGIQETQYF
>TRBJ1-1|TRBV5-6
CASSPGTVNTEAFF